This is a list of T cell receptor beta chains from one sample in a study of shared clonotypes between healthy human individuals. The assay was immunoSEQ multiplex PCR, and TCRdb's table has in-frame clones only and misses some. The sample carries hundreds of thousands of clones, roughly three quarters recorded once. Source material: PBMCs. All receptors come from a woman between 40 and 50 years old in good health. Some clones in this sample may be carry-over from other donors' samples. Each CDR3 is given with its conserved first and last residue. Clone size is shown for a subset of rows, as once, few, many or a class of expanded clone.

len	v_gene	j_gene	abundance	CDR3aa
15	TRBV7-3	TRBJ2-1	-	CASSLEGSSYNEQFF
14	TRBV7-2	TRBJ2-2	-	CASAPIANTGELFF
12	TRBV6-1	TRBJ1-1	-	CATGTLNTEAFF
14	TRBV7-2	TRBJ2-7	-	CASRKSGFGGEQYF
15	TRBV27	TRBJ1-3	-	CASSLGGSSGNTIYF
15	TRBV11-2	TRBJ2-1	-	CASMALGGRVNEQFF
14	TRBV4-1	TRBJ2-7	-	CASSQREAGYEQYF
15	TRBV13	TRBJ2-7	-	CASSQGLAGTYEQYF
14	TRBV10-1	TRBJ2-2	many	CASSAGSPGGELFF
15	TRBV30	TRBJ2-1	-	CAWRARLAGYNEQFF
15	TRBV19	TRBJ2-7	few	CASSIRQAISYEQYF
15	TRBV5-1	TRBJ2-7	-	CASTVGRAPTDEQYF
15	TRBV7-2	TRBJ1-5	-	CASSLGGTGNQPQHF
14	TRBV18	TRBJ2-7	-	CASSPTDRDHEQYF
15	TRBV5-1	TRBJ2-5	few	CASSLGRRAWETQYF
13	TRBV30	TRBJ1-2	-	CAWSETGSWGYTF
14	TRBV6-6	TRBJ1-1	once	CASSRGGVGTEAFF
13	TRBV29-1	TRBJ2-1	-	CSVAQNTYNEQFF
11	TRBV28	TRBJ2-5	-	CASRNLGTQYF
13	TRBV4-1	TRBJ2-1	-	CASGQAEAGKQFF
15	TRBV30	TRBJ1-6	-	CAWSEEGRASSPLHF
15	TRBV19	TRBJ1-2	-	CASSMKTGGNYGYTF
15	TRBV19	TRBJ2-2	-	CASSLSAGGTGELFF
16	TRBV5-1	TRBJ2-5	few	CASSLSGTGVGETQYF
15	TRBV7-9	TRBJ1-2	-	CASSPGTGLLYGYTF
15	TRBV14	TRBJ2-3	-	CASSPLLGTTDTQYF
16	TRBV5-4	TRBJ2-5	once	CASSSSGTGAGKTQYF
15	TRBV6-4	TRBJ1-1	-	CASSPGRARGTEAFF
12	TRBV30	TRBJ2-7	once	CALQGRSYEQYF
20	TRBV4-3	TRBJ2-7	-	CASSQDRNGPGGTPSYEQYF
16	TRBV9	TRBJ1-2	-	CASSVASLGTETGYTF
14	TRBV7-3	TRBJ2-3	once	CASSLDSTTDTQYF
15	TRBV6-1	TRBJ1-3	-	CASSDVAGGGNTIYF
13	TRBV27	TRBJ2-1	-	CASSFGQFDEQFF
14	TRBV4-1	TRBJ1-5	-	CASRSHGNNQPQHF
11	TRBV7-8	TRBJ2-7	-	CASSFGEEQYF
13	TRBV7-3	TRBJ2-2	-	CASSFTDTGELFF
14	TRBV4-2	TRBJ2-3	-	CASSQEDSTRRVYF
15	TRBV5-3	TRBJ1-5	-	CARSPWGILVQPQHF
13	TRBV7-2	TRBJ1-1	-	CASSSSQAGGAFF
16	TRBV7-9	TRBJ2-4	-	CASSLVGLGGGNIQYF
13	TRBV18	TRBJ1-1	-	CASSPRGGTEAFF
14	TRBV28	TRBJ1-2	-	CASSLSRQHGGYTF
15	TRBV5-6	TRBJ2-7	-	CASSRSGAYYYEQYF
14	TRBV28	TRBJ2-3	once	CASSSGFSTDTQYF
14	TRBV4-2	TRBJ2-7	-	CASSQGLAVYEQYF
16	TRBV14	TRBJ1-2	-	CASSQERSQRFYGYTF
15	TRBV5-5	TRBJ2-7	many	CASSLALQLGYEQYF
15	TRBV6-1	TRBJ1-2	-	CASSEGRGTIYGYTF
15	TRBV18	TRBJ1-5	-	CASSPVTGSDQPQHF
16	TRBV10-3	TRBJ2-2	-	CAIRPGLAANTGELFF